Below are 31 T cell receptor beta chains sequenced from a single sample in a study of T cells in Graves' hyperthyroidism and ophthalmopathy. There were TCR beta CDR3 regions amplified from RNA transcripts. A set of HTBI primers served as the primers for a first-round RT-PCR of the TCR CDR3. One entry per CDR3 protein, called by TCRdb with MiXCR from the multiplex PCR reads. This table holds a few hundred thousand distinct CDR3 sequences, approximately 15% found once. Sequences were obtained from blood. The receptor set was obtained from a middle-aged woman with Graves' ophthalmopathy.

The rearrangement uses TRBV12-3 or TRBV12-4 and TRBJ1-2, with D unresolved. The V end was cut by 0 bases, the J end by 8 bases, with 10 bases between. The CDR3 extends over 13 amino acids. The DNA of the CDR3 is TGTGCCAGCAGTTTAGCCTTCGAAGGGGGCTACACCTTC. Protein sequence: CASSLAFEGGYTF.

There are many counts of this clonotype. The genes are TRBV12-3 or TRBV12-4 and TRBJ2-3; no clear D gene. V was pared by 1 base and J by 4 bases, with 9 bases between. The CDR3 consists of 14 residues. CDR3 sequence (DNA): TGTGCCAGCAGTTTAGGCGCGCACGCAGATACGCAGTATTTT. Amino acids: CASSLGAHADTQYF.

The rearrangement links TRBV24-1 to TRBJ1-2; unclear D gene. Germline CDR1 reads KGHDR; CDR2 reads SFDVKD. CDR3 length equals 12 residues. The V end lost 4 bases, the J end lost 0 bases, and 2 bases lay between the germline ends. CDR3 in DNA: TGTGCCACCAGTGAGGCTAACTATGGCTACACCTTC. Translated: CATSEANYGYTF.

CDR3 sequence (DNA): TGTGCCAGCAGCGGGACGCATAATGAAAAACTGTTTTTT. It specifies CASSGTHNEKLFF. The V gene is TRBV14, the J gene TRBJ1-4; possible D gene TRBD1, 5 bases. V lost 5 bases, J lost 4 bases, and 8 bases lay in between. Germline V gene sequence: CDR1 SGHDN, CDR2 FVKESK. This CDR3 has 13 residues.

This clonotype has a count of ten or more. The chain has TRBV3-1 and TRBJ2-1, with 8 bases lining up with TRBD2. CDR1 is LGHDT and CDR2 is YNNKEL in the germline V gene (reference sequence). The junction had 10 bases not matched to a gene; V was cut back by 4 bases and J by 8 bases. CDR3 length: 15 residues. This chain's CDR3 is CASSPLLGTSYEQFF. The CDR3 coding sequence is TGTGCCAGCAGCCCACTATTAGGGACTAGTTATGAGCAGTTCTTC.

This clonotype was seen many times. This chain connects TRBV5-1 to TRBJ1-1, with unresolved D. CDR1 is SGHRS, CDR2 YFSETQ, per germline. V shed 2 bases and J shed 1 base, with 9 bases lying between them. The CDR3 is 14 amino acids. The CDR3 reads CASSFGRPNTEAFF. As DNA, the CDR3 is TGCGCCAGCAGCTTCGGACGGCCGAACACTGAAGCTTTCTTT.

This clonotype was seen a single time. The final CDR3 position lacks the conserved phenylalanine or tryptophan, pointing to a likely read error. The rearrangement uses TRBV18 and TRBJ1-1; 9 bases are shared with TRBD1. CDR3 length: 16 residues. The germline gives CDR1 KGHSH, CDR2 LQKENI. The V gene end was trimmed by 1 base and the J gene end by 1 base; junction bases not matched to a gene: 4. The DNA of the CDR3 is TGTGCCAGCTCACCACGCGGGACAGGGCAGAACACTGAAGCTTTCCTT. This gives the protein CASSPRGTGQNTEAFL.

This clonotype was counted many times. The gene calls are TRBV28 and TRBJ2-2, with D possibly being TRBD2 (6 bases). The CDR3 is 14 amino acids. With 5 bases removed from V and 3 bases from J, the gap between germline ends came to 10 bases. Per the germline V gene, CDR1 is MDHEN and CDR2 is SYDVKM. The CDR3 nucleotides read TGTGCCAGCAGTCCCTGGGGGGACACCGGGGAGCTGTTTTTT. Its protein product is CASSPWGDTGELFF. Together with reference TRBV28 and TRBJ2-2, the CDR3 gives the full variable domain: DVKVTQSSRYLVKRTGEKVFLECVQDMDHENMFWYRQDPGLGLRLIYFSYDVKMKEKGDIPEGYSVSREKKERFSLILESASTNQTSMYLCASSPWGDTGELFFGEGSRLTVL.

The chain links TRBV18 to TRBJ1-1; 8 nucleotides match TRBD1. J lost 1 base, V lost 1 base, and 11 bases had no gene match. Germline V gene lookup returns CDR1 KGHSH and CDR2 LQKENI. The CDR3 contains 18 residues. CDR3 coding DNA: TGTGCCAGCTCACCACTGGCCTCGACAGGGGCAGGGAACACTGAAGCTTTCTTT. Translating it yields CASSPLASTGAGNTEAFF.

Details on this clonotype: A read error is possible here, since a much larger clone lies one base away. The CDR3 nucleotides are TGTGCCAGCAGTGAAGGAGAGCCCACAGATACGCAGTGTTTT. Its translation is CASSEGEPTDTQCF. V is TRBV6-1 and J is TRBJ2-3; unclear D gene. The germline CDR1 and CDR2 sequences are MNHNS and SASEGT. The CDR3 sequence is 14 residues long.

This clonotype has just a few counts. The chain combines TRBV6-2 or TRBV6-3 with TRBJ2-5; maybe TRBD2 (6 bases). Germline V CDR1 and CDR2: MNHEY, SVGEGT. The CDR3 consists of 20 residues. V was shortened by 2 bases and J by 4 bases, with 29 bases between the two germline ends. This CDR3 is CASSYPPGAGRAGAGETQYF. The CDR3 nucleotides read TGTGCCAGCAGTTACCCGCCAGGAGCGGGCCGTGCTGGTGCAGGAGAGACCCAGTACTTC.

At least ten counts were recorded for this clonotype. The V and J genes are TRBV27 and TRBJ1-2, with unresolved D. The V end lost 2 bases, the J end lost 7 bases, and 20 bases lay between the germline ends. CDR3 length equals 16 residues. Germline loops: CDR1 MNHEY, CDR2 SMNVEV (reference sequence). CDR3 bases: TGTGCCAGCAGTTTAGGAATGACGCGATCCATGTTTGGCTACACCTTC. Translating it yields CASSLGMTRSMFGYTF.

This clonotype appeared a few times. The chain links TRBV19 to TRBJ1-2; D is possibly TRBD1 (6 bases). V gave up 5 bases and J gave up 8 bases, with 15 bases separating them. CDR3 size: 13 residues. Germline CDR1 LNHDA, CDR2 SQIVND (reference sequence). CDR3 nucleotide sequence: TGTGCCAGTAGTGTTCGGGGGGCTTGGGGCTACACCTTC. Protein product: CASSVRGAWGYTF.

This clonotype has a count of ten or more. The J gene is TRBJ2-5, the V gene TRBV2; the match to TRBD2 covers 9 bases. Germline CDR1 reads SNHLY; CDR2 reads FYNNEI. The CDR3 runs to 18 residues. J lost 2 bases, V lost 3 bases, and 13 bases had no gene match. CDR3 amino acids: CASSEAPPLAGKQETQYF. The CDR3 nucleotides are TGTGCCAGCAGTGAGGCCCCCCCCCTAGCGGGGAAACAAGAGACCCAGTACTTC.

The CDR3 spells CASSLRASGETDTQYF. CDR3 DNA sequence: TGCGCCAGCAGCTTGCGAGCTAGCGGGGAAACAGATACGCAGTATTTT. V gene TRBV5-1 combines with J gene TRBJ2-3; 9 bases align to TRBD2. Looked up from germline, CDR1 is SGHRS and CDR2 is YFSETQ. The V and J ends lost 1 base and 3 bases, in that order; junction bases with no gene match: 6. The CDR3 runs to 16 residues.

This clonotype was recorded a few times. This chain joins TRBV3-1 and TRBJ2-5; the D gene is possibly TRBD2 (6 bases). Germline V gene lookup returns CDR1 LGHDT and CDR2 YNNKEL (reference sequence). V was trimmed by 4 bases and J by 3 bases, leaving 18 bases between them. The length of the CDR3 is 16 residues. The CDR3 DNA sequence: TGTGCCAGCAGCCCCCGGAGGGCCCAGAGTAAAGAGACCCAGTACTTC. It codes for CASSPRRAQSKETQYF.

The chain couples TRBV7-9 to TRBJ1-2; D might be TRBD1 (5 bases). The CDR3 is 14 amino acids. Germline V lookup: CDR1 SEHNR, CDR2 FQNEAQ (reference sequence). V gave up 1 base and J gave up 5 bases, with 11 bases separating them. The CDR3 loop is CASSLVRGEYGYTF. CDR3 DNA sequence: TGTGCCAGCAGCTTAGTCCGGGGGGAGTATGGCTACACCTTC.

In its sample, this clonotype was seen many times. V is TRBV27 and J is TRBJ2-3; 16 bases line up with TRBD2. CDR1 is MNHEY and CDR2 is SMNVEV in the germline V gene (reference sequence). V lost 5 bases, J lost 3 bases, and 11 bases stayed unmatched. This CDR3 contains 19 residues. CDR3 DNA: TGTGCCAGCAGTCAAGTCCCGGGACTAGCGGGAGGGATGACAGATACGCAGTATTTT. It translates to CASSQVPGLAGGMTDTQYF.

In this sample, this clonotype turned up a few times. The chain links TRBV25-1 to TRBJ1-3; D not certain. Germline-derived CDR1 and CDR2 are MGHDK and SYGVNS. Trimming pared 4 bases from V and 4 bases from J, leaving 11 bases between. The CDR3 has 14 residues. The CDR3 coding sequence is TGTGCCAGCAGTGCCGTCAGCATAGGAAACACCATATATTTT. It encodes CASSAVSIGNTIYF.

The sample holds many counts of this clonotype. The chain has TRBV11-2 and TRBJ2-1; D gene unclear. Germline loops: CDR1 SGHAT, CDR2 FQNNGV. V shed 0 bases and J shed 9 bases, with 6 bases lying between them. This CDR3 contains 12 residues. For the CDR3, the DNA is TGTGCCAGCAGCTTAGATTCCCTTGAGCAGTTCTTC. Encoded protein: CASSLDSLEQFF.

On this clonotype itself: A much larger clone lies a single base off, so this may be a read error. This sequence joins TRBV20-1 and TRBJ2-3; TRBD2 aligns across 11 bases. V was clipped by 5 bases and J by 4 bases; unmatched bases: 8. This CDR3 is built from 15 residues. CDR1 DFQATT and CDR2 SNEGSKA come from the germline V gene (reference sequence). CDR3 sequence (DNA): TGCAGTGCTGACCGGGCTAGCGGGGGGCCAGATACGCAGTATTTT. This encodes CSADRASGGPDTQYF.

At least ten counts were recorded for this clonotype. This sequence joins TRBV25-1 and TRBJ2-1, with D perhaps TRBD1 or TRBD2 (5 bases each). This CDR3 has 15 amino acids. Germline loops: CDR1 MGHDK, CDR2 SYGVNS. The ends were cut back, 4 bases at V and 0 bases at J, with 10 bases in the middle. CDR3 protein: CASSGTGHSYNEQFF. The CDR3 DNA reads as TGTGCCAGCAGTGGTACGGGGCACTCCTACAATGAGCAGTTCTTC.

The V call is TRBV2, the J call TRBJ1-1; D is undetermined. CDR1 is SNHLY, CDR2 FYNNEI, per germline. Trimming pared 7 bases from V and 1 base from J, leaving 10 bases between. The CDR3 extends over 13 amino acids. The CDR3 DNA reads TGTGCCAGCATCCCAACCGGGAACACTGAAGCTTTCTTT. Encoded protein: CASIPTGNTEAFF.

The chain carries TRBV18 and TRBJ1-1, with a weak D call TRBD1 (5 bases). CDR3 length: 13 amino acids. Germline loops: CDR1 KGHSH, CDR2 LQKENI. Trimming took 4 bases from V and 5 from J, leaving 11 bases between them. CDR3 DNA sequence: TGTGCCAGCTCACGGGGCAGGGAGACTGAAGCTTTCTTT. Its translation is CASSRGRETEAFF. The full variable domain, its missing parts supplied by reference TRBV18 and TRBJ1-1, is NAGVMQNPRHLVRRRGQEARLRCSPMKGHSHVYWYRQLPEEGLKFMVYLQKENIIDESGMPKERFSAEFPKEGPSILRIQQVVRGDSAAYFCASSRGRETEAFFGQGTRLTVV.

The chain combines TRBV5-4 with TRBJ2-3; 13 positions agree with TRBD2. CDR1 is SGHNT and CDR2 is YYREEE in the germline V gene (reference sequence). V shed 3 bases, J shed 4 bases, and the junction held 8 bases outside the gene matches. CDR3 length: 17 amino acids. The DNA for the CDR3 is TGTGCCAGCAGCTCAAAACTAGCGGGGGGGCCGGCAGATACGCAGTATTTT. The encoded protein is CASSSKLAGGPADTQYF.

Ten or more counts support this clonotype. V is TRBV30 and J is TRBJ2-7, with a weak D call TRBD2 (6 bases). The V end was cut by 2 bases, the J end by 6 bases, with 17 bases between. The CDR3 is made up of 14 amino acids. Germline V CDR1 and CDR2: GTSNPN, SVGIG (reference sequence). The CDR3 loop is CAWSFLPRGGEQYF. The CDR3 DNA reads as TGTGCCTGGAGTTTTCTGCCGAGGGGAGGCGAGCAGTACTTC.

This clonotype showed up many times. V usage is TRBV28 and J usage is TRBJ2-1, with TRBD2 matching over 12 bases. With V trimmed by 6 bases and J by 8 bases, 14 bases remained unmatched. The CDR3 length is 17 residues. Germline CDR1 and CDR2: MDHEN and SYDVKM. The CDR3 loop reads CASRPHSTSGRRDEQFF. DNA of the CDR3: TGTGCCAGCAGACCCCACTCGACTAGCGGGAGACGAGATGAGCAGTTCTTC.

Comments on this clonotype: Its ends do not fully match the called genes, so a read error is possible. The J gene is TRBJ1-6, the V gene TRBV2; D gene ambiguous. This CDR3 comprises 14 residues. Germline CDR1 SNHLY, CDR2 FYNNEI. CDR3 loop: CASSEGLLNSPLHF. The CDR3 nucleotides read TGTGCCAGCAGCGAAGGACTTCTTAATTCACCCCTCCACTTT.

This clonotype was counted many times. The rearrangement joins TRBV18 to TRBJ1-1; D is uncertain. Germline V lookup: CDR1 KGHSH, CDR2 LQKENI. V lost 6 bases to trimming and J lost 7 bases, with 15 bases between them. CDR3 size: 13 residues. The CDR3 sequence is CASSLRRENEAFF. CDR3 nucleotides: TGTGCCAGCTCGCTTAGGAGGGAAAATGAAGCTTTCTTT.

The chain has TRBV5-1 and TRBJ2-5; D is undetermined. The V gene lost 4 bases and the J gene lost 7 bases, with 11 bases spanning the gap. The CDR3 runs to 12 residues. Germline values: CDR1 SGHRS, CDR2 YFSETQ. DNA of the CDR3: TGCGCCAGCAGCCCCCCGCCGGCGACCCAGTACTTC. It yields the protein CASSPPPATQYF.

This clonotype was seen more than once but under ten times. J is TRBJ2-3 and V is TRBV20-1; 9 bases match TRBD2. After removal of 3 bases from V and 6 bases from J, the junction contained 7 bases not matched to a gene. The V gene's germline CDR1 is DFQATT and CDR2 SNEGSKA (reference sequence). The CDR3 runs 14 residues. The CDR3 spells CSASLREGRDTQYF. CDR3 nucleotide sequence: TGCAGTGCTAGTCTGCGGGAGGGCCGGGATACGCAGTATTTT.